This T cell receptor beta chain was captured by sequencing in a study of T-cell reconstitution after alpha-beta-depleted transplantation in children. Preparation of the TCRbeta library was carried out with unique molecular identifiers. MiXCR was run by TCRdb on the PCR reads, yielding one entry per CDR3 protein. The sample lists a few hundred thousand distinct CDR3 sequences, 25% to 30% occurring once. General study results and limits: Surviving recipient T cells and thymic progenitors underlay high day-60 TCRbeta diversity in some patients. Among T cells one year after transplant, newly produced cells accounted for most counts and diversity. Several hundred expanded graft clones reportedly gave rise to the alpha-beta T cells present about two months after transplant.

Regarding this clonotype: Its antigen is currently unknown.

This TCR derives from a boy under two years old with Wiskott-Aldrich syndrome, due to receive a stem cell transplant. This specimen was PBMCs, taken before TCRalphabeta/CD19-depleted stem cell transplant.

The CDR3 nucleotides read TGTGCCAGCAGTTTAGAAGGGGAAAGGGACTATGGCTACACCTTC. Residues: CASSLEGERDYGYTF. The chain recombines TRBV12-3 or TRBV12-4 with TRBJ1-2; the D gene is possibly TRBD1 (5 bases). This CDR3 spans 15 amino acids. Deletions cut 1 base from V and 3 bases from J, with 12 bases between.